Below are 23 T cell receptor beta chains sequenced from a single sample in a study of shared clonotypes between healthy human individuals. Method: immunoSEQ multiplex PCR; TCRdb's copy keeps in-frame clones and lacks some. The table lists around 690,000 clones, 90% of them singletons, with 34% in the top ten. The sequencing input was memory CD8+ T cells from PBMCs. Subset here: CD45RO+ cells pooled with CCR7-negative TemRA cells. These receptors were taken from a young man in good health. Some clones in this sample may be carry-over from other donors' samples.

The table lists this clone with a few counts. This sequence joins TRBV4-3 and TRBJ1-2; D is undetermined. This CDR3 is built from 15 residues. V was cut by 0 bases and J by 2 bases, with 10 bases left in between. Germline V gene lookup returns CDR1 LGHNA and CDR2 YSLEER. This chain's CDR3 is CASSQDRPANYGYTF. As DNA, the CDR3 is TGCGCCAGCAGCCAAGATCGTCCAGCCAACTATGGCTACACCTTC.

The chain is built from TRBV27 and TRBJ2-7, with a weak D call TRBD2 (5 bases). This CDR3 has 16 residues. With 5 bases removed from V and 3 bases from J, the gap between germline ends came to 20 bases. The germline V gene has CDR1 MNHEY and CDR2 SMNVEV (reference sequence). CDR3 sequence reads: CASSALGAIGIYEQYF. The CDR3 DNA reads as TGTGCCAGCAGTGCCTTGGGAGCGATAGGTATCTACGAGCAGTACTTC.

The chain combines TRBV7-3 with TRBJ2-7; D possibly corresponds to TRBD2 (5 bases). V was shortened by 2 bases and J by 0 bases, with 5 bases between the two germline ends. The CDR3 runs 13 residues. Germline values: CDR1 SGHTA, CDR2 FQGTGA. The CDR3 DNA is TGTGCCAGCAGCTTAGGACTCTCCTACGAGCAGTACTTC. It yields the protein CASSLGLSYEQYF.

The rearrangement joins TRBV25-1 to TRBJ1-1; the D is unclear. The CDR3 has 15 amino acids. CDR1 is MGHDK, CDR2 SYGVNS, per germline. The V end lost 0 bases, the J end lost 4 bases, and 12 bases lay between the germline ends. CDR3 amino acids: CASSEYQVGFTEAFF. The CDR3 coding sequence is TGTGCCAGCAGTGAATACCAGGTAGGATTCACTGAAGCTTTCTTT.

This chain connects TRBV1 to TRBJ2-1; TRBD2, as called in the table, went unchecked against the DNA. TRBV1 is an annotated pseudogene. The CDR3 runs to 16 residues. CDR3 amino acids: CTSSHRTSGTYNEQFF. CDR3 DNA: TGCACCAGCAGCCACCGGACTAGCGGGACATACAATGAGCAGTTCTTC.

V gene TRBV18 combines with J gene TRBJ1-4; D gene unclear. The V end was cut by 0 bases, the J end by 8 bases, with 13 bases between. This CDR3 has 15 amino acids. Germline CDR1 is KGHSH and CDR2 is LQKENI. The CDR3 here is CASSPPRPREEKLFF. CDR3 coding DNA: TGTGCCAGCTCACCACCGCGGCCCCGGGAGGAAAAACTGTTTTTT.

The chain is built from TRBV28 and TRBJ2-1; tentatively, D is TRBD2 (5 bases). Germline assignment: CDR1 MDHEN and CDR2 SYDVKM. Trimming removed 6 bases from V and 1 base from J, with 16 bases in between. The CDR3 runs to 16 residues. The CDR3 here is CASSALLEGSYNEQFF. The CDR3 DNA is TGTGCCAGCAGCGCACTACTAGAAGGGTCCTACAATGAGCAGTTCTTC. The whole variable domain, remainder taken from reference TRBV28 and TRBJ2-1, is DVKVTQSSRYLVKRTGEKVFLECVQDMDHENMFWYRQDPGLGLRLIYFSYDVKMKEKGDIPEGYSVSREKKERFSLILESASTNQTSMYLCASSALLEGSYNEQFFGPGTRLTVL.

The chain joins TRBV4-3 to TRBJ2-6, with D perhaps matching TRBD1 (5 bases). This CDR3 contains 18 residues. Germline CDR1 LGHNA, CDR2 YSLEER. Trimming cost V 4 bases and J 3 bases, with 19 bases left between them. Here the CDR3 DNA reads TGCGCCAGCAGCCCAGACAGACGTATGGGGTTTGGGGCCAACGTCCTGACTTTC. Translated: CASSPDRRMGFGANVLTF.

The CDR3 spells CSVDQGSTGNTIYF. Written as DNA, the CDR3 is TGCAGCGTGGATCAGGGTTCGACTGGAAACACCATATATTTT. This chain uses TRBV29-1 with TRBJ1-3; D may be TRBD1 (5 bases). V dropped 6 bases and J dropped 2 bases, with 14 bases sitting between them. Germline lookup yields CDR1 SQVTM and CDR2 ANQGSEA. CDR3 length: 14 amino acids.

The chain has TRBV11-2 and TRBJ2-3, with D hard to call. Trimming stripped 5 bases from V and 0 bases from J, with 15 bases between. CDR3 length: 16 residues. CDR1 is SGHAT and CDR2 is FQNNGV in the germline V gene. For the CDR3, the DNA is TGTGCCAGCAGCCTCAGCCCCGGATTAAGCACAGATACGCAGTATTTT. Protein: CASSLSPGLSTDTQYF.

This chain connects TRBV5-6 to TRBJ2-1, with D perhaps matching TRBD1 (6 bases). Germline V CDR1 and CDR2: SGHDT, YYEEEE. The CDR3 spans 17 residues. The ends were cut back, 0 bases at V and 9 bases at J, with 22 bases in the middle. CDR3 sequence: CASSLVVGKMEGGEQFF. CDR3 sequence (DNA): TGTGCCAGCAGCTTGGTAGTCGGGAAGATGGAAGGGGGTGAGCAGTTCTTC. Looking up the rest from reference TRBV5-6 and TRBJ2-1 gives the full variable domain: DAGVTQSPTHLIKTRGQQVTLRCSPKSGHDTVSWYQQALGQGPQFIFQYYEEEERQRGNFPDRFSGHQFPNYSSELNVNALLLGDSALYLCASSLVVGKMEGGEQFFGPGTRLTVL.

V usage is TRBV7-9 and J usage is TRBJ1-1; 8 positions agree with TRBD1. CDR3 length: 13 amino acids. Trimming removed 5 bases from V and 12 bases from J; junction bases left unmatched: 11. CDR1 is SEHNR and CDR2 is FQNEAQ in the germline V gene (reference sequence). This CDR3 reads CASSPPAGGSSFF. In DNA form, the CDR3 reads TGTGCCAGCAGCCCGCCCGCAGGGGGCTCTTCTTTCTTT. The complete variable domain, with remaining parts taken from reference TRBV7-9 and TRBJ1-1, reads DTGVSQNPRHKITKRGQNVTFRCDPISEHNRLYWYRQTLGQGPEFLTYFQNEAQLEKSRLLSDRFSAERPKGSFSTLEIQRTEQGDSAMYLCASSPPAGGSSFFGQGTRLTVV.

The CDR3 spells CASSFRSGVPSEQYF. CDR3 coding DNA: TGTGCCAGCAGCTTCCGTTCAGGGGTCCCAAGCGAGCAGTACTTC. The chain recombines TRBV13 with TRBJ2-7; D possibly corresponds to TRBD1 (6 bases). CDR1 and CDR2 (germline): PRHDT, FYEKMQ (reference sequence). The CDR3 loop spans 15 amino acids. V lost 3 bases and J 6 bases, leaving 18 bases between the germline ends.

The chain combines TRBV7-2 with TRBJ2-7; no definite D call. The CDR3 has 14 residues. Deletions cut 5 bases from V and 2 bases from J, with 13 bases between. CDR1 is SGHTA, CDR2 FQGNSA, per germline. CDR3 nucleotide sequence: TGTGCCAGCAGCGCTATAGCCGGCCCCTACGAGCAGTACTTC. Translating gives CASSAIAGPYEQYF.

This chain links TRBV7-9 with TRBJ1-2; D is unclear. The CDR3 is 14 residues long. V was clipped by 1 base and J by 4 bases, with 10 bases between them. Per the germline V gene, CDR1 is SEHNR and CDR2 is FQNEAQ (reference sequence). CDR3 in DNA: TGTGCCAGCAGCTTAGGCCGAGGAACCTATGGCTACACCTTC. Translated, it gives CASSLGRGTYGYTF.

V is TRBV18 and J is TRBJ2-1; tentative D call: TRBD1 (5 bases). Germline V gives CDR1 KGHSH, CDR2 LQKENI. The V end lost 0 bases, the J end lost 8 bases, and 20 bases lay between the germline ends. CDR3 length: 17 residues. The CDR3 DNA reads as TGTGCCAGCTCACCACCGGTGGGTGGGGCTACCTTGGATGAGCAGTTCTTC. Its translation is CASSPPVGGATLDEQFF.

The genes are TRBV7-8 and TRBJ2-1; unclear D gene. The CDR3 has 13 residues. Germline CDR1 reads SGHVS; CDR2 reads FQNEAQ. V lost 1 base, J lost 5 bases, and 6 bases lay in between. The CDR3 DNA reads TGTGCCAGCAGCTTAGGCTACGACAATGAGCAGTTCTTC. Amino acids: CASSLGYDNEQFF.

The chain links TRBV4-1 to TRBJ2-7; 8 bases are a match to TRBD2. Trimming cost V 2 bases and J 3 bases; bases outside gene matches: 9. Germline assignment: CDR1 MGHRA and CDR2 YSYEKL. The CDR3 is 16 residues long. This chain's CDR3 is CASSQRPGGRIYEQYF. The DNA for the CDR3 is TGCGCCAGCAGCCAAAGGCCTGGCGGGAGGATCTACGAGCAGTACTTC.

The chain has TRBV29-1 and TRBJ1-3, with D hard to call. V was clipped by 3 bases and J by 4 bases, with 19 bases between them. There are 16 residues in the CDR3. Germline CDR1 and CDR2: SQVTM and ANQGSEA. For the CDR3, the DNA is TGCAGCGTTGATGTATCAGACGTAGCCCTCGGAAACACCATATATTTT. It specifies CSVDVSDVALGNTIYF.

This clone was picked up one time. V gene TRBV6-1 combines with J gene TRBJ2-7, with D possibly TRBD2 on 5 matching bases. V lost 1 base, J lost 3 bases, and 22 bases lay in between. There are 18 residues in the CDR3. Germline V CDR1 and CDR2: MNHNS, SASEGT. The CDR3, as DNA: TGTGCCAGCAGTGAAGTGTCGGCAGGCACGAGGGTTGGCTACGAGCAGTACTTC. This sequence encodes CASSEVSAGTRVGYEQYF.

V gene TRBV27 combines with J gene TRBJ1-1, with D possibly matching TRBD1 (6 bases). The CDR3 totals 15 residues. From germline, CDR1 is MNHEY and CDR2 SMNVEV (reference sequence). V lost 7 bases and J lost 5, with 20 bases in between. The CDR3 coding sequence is TGTGCCAGCAACTCGGTTGGCAGGGGCGGAACTGAAGCTTTCTTT. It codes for CASNSVGRGGTEAFF.

CDR3 coding DNA: TGTGCCAGCAGTCATTCCATGGGTGAGAGCACCGGGGAGCTGTTTTTT. This translates into CASSHSMGESTGELFF. V and J are TRBV27 and TRBJ2-2, with D unclear. This CDR3 has 16 amino acids. The V gene lost 5 bases and the J gene lost 4 bases, with 17 bases spanning the gap. CDR1 and CDR2 from the germline V gene are MNHEY and SMNVEV (reference sequence).

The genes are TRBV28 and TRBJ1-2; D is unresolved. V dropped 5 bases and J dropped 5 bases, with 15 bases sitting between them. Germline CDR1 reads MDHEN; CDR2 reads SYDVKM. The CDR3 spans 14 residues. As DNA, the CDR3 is TGTGCCAGCAGTAGATCGCGTACAGAATATGGCTACACCTTC. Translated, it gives CASSRSRTEYGYTF.